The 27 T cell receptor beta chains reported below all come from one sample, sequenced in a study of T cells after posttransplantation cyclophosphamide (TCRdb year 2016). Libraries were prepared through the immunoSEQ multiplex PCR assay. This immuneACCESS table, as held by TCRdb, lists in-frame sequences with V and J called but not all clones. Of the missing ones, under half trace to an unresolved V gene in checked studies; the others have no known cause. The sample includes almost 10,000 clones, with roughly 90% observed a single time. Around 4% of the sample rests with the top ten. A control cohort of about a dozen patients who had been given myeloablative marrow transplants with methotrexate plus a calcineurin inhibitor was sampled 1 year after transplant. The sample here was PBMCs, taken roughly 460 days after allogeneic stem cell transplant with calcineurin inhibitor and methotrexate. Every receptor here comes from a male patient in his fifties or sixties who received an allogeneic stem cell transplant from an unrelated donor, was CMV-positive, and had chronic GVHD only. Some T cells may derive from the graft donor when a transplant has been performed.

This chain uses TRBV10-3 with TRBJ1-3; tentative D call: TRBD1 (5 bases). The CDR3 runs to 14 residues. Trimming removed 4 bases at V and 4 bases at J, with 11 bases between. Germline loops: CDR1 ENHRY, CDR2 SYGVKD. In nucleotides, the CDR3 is TGTGCCATCAGTGTTCAGGGAGGAGGAAACACCATATATTTT. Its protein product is CAISVQGGGNTIYF.

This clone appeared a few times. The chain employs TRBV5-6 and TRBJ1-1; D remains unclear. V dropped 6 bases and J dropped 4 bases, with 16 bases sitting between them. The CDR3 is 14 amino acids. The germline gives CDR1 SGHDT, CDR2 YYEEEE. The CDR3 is CASTDKPHGTEAFF. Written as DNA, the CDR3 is TGTGCCAGCACCGATAAGCCCCACGGCACTGAAGCTTTCTTT.

This chain's CDR3 is CASSALDRGGNTIYF. For the CDR3, the DNA is TGTGCCAGCAGTGCCCTCGACAGGGGTGGAAACACCATATATTTT. The V and J genes are TRBV6-6 and TRBJ1-3; the match to TRBD1 covers 8 bases. After removal of 5 bases from V and 3 bases from J, the junction contained 6 bases not matched to a gene. The germline V gene has CDR1 MNHNY and CDR2 SVGAGI (reference sequence). CDR3 size: 15 residues.

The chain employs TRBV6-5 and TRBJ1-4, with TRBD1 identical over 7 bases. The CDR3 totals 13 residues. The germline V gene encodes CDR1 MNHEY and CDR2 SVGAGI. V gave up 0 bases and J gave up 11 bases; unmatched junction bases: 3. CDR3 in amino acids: CASSYSGTDKLFF. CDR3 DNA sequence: TGTGCCAGCAGTTACTCTGGGACAGACAAACTGTTTTTT.

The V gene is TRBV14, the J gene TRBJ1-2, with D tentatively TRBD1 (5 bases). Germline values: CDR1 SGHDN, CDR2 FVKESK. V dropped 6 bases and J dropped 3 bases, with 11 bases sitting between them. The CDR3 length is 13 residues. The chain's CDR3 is CASSIRGYYGYTF. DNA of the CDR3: TGTGCCAGCAGTATAAGGGGATACTATGGCTACACCTTC.

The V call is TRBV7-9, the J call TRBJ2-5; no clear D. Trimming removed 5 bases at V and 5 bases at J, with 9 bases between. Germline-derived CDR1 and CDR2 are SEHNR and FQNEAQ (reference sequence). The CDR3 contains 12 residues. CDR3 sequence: CASSPSWETQYF. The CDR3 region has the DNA TGTGCCAGCAGCCCTAGTTGGGAGACCCAGTACTTC.

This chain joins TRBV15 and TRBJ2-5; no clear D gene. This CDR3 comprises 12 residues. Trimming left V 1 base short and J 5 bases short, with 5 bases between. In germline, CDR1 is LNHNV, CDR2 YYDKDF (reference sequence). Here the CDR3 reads CATSRARETQYF. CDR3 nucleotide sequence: TGTGCCACCAGCAGAGCCAGGGAGACCCAGTACTTC.

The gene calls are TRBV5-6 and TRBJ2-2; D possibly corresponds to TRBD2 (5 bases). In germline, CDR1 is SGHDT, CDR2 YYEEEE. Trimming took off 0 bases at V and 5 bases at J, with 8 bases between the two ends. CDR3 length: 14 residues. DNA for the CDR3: TGTGCCAGCAGCTTGGTAGCGCGTACCGGGGAGCTGTTTTTT. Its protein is CASSLVARTGELFF.

CDR3 DNA sequence: TGCGCCAGCAGCTTGGTCCCCCCTAGCGGAGGGGCCTACGAGCAGTACTTC. Translating gives CASSLVPPSGGAYEQYF. The J gene is TRBJ2-7, the V gene TRBV5-1, with 7 bases matching TRBD2. The CDR3 contains 17 residues. Unmatched junction bases numbered 11, after V lost 0 bases and J lost 2 bases. Per the germline V gene, CDR1 is SGHRS and CDR2 is YFSETQ.

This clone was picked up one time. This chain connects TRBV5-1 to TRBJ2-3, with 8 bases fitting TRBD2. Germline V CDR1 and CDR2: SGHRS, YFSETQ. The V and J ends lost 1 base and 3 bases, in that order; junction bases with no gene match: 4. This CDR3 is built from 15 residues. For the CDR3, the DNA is TGCGCCAGCAGCTTGCAGCGGGAGTTGACAGATACGCAGTATTTT. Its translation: CASSLQRELTDTQYF.

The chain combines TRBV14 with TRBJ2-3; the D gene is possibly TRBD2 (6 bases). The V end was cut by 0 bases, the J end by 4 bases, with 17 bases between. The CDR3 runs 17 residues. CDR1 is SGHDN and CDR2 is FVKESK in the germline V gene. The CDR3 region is CASSQDWEEAGADTQYF. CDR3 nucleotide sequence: TGTGCCAGCAGCCAAGATTGGGAGGAAGCGGGTGCAGATACGCAGTATTTT.

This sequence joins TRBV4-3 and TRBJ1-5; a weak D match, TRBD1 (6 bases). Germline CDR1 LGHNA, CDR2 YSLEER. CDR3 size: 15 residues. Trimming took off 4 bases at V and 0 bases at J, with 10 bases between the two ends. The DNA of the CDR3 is TGCGCCAGCAGCCCTGACAGGTATAGCAATCAGCCCCAGCATTTT. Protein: CASSPDRYSNQPQHF.

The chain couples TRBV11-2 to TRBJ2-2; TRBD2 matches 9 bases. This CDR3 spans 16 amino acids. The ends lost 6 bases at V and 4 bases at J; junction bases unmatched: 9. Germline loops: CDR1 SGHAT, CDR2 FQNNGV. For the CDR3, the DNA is TGTGCCAGCAGGGGAGGGACTAGCTTGGTCACCGGGGAGCTGTTTTTT. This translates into CASRGGTSLVTGELFF.

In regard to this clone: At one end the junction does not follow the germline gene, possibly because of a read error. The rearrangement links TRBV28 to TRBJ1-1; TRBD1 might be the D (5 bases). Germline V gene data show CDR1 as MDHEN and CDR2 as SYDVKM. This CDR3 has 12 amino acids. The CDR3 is CASGAVFSGDSF. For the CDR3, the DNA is TGTGCCAGCGGGGCCGTTTTCTCAGGTGACTCGTTT.

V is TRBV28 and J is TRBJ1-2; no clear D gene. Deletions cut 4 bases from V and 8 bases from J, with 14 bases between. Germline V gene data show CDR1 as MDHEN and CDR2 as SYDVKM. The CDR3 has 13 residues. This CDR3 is CASSSDKPMGYTF. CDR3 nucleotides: TGTGCCAGCAGTTCAGACAAACCGATGGGCTACACCTTC.

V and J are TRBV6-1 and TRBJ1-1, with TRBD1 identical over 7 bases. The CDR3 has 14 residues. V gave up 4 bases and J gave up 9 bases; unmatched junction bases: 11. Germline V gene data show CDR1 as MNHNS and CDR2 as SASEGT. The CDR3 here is CASSVQGSGGKAFF. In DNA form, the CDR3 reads TGTGCCAGCAGTGTACAGGGGAGCGGTGGGAAAGCTTTCTTT.

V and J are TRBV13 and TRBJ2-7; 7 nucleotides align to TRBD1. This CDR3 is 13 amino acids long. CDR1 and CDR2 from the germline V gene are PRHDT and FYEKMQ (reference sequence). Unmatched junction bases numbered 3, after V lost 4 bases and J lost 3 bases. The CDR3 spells CASSSGTDYEQYF. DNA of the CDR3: TGTGCCAGCAGCTCCGGGACAGACTACGAGCAGTACTTC.

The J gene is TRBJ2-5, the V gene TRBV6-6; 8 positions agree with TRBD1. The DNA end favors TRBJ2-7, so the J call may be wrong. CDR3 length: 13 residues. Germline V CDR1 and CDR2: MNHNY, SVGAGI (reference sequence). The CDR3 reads CASSLSQGDEQYF. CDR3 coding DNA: TGTGCCAGCTCTCTCTCACAGGGGGACGAGCAGTACTTC.

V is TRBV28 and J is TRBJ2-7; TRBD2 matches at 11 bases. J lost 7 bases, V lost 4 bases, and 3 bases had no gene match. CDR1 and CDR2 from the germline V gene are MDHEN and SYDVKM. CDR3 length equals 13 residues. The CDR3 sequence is CASSSGLADEQYF. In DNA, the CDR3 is TGTGCCAGCAGTTCGGGACTAGCGGATGAGCAGTACTTC.

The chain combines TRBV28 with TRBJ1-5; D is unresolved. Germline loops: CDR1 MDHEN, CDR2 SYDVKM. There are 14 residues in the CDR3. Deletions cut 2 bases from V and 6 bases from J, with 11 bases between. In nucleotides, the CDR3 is TGTGCCAGCAGTTTAATAAGGGAGGTTCAGCCCCAGCATTTT. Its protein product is CASSLIREVQPQHF.

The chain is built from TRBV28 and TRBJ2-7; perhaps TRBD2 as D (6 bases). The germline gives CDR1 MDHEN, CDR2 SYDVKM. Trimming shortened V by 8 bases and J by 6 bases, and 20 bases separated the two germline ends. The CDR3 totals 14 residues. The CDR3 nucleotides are TGTGCCAGCGGGGTCTCCACACGGGGGAGCGAGCAGTACTTC. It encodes CASGVSTRGSEQYF.

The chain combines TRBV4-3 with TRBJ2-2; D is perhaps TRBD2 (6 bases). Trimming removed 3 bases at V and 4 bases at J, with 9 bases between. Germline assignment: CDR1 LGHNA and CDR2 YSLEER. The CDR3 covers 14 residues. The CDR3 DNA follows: TGCGCCAGCAGCCATAGTAGCGGCACCGGGGAGCTGTTTTTT. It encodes CASSHSSGTGELFF.

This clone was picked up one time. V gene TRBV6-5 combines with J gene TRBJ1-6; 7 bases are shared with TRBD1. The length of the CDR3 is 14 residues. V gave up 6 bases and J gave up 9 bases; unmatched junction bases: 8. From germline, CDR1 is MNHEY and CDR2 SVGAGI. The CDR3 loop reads CASRQQGLGSPLHF. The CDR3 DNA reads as TGTGCCAGCAGACAACAGGGGTTGGGTTCACCCCTCCACTTT.

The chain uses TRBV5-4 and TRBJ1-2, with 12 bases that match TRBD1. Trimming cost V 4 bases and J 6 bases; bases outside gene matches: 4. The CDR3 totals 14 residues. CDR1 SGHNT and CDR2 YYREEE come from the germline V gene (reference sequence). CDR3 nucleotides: TGTGCCAGCAGCGGGGACAGGGGGCCAAATGGCTACACCTTC. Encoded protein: CASSGDRGPNGYTF.

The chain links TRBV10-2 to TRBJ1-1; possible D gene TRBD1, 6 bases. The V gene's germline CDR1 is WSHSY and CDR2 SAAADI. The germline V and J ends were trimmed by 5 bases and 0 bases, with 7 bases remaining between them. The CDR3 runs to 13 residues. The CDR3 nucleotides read TGCGCCAGCAGTACAGGGATGAACACTGAAGCTTTCTTT. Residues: CASSTGMNTEAFF.

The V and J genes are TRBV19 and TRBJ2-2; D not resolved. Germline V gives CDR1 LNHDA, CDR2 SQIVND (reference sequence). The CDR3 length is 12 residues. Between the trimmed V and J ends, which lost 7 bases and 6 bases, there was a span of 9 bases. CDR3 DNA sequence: TGTGCCAGTATAGCTCCGTCCGGGGAGCTGTTTTTT. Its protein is CASIAPSGELFF. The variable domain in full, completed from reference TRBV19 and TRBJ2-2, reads DGGITQSPKYLFRKEGQNVTLSCEQNLNHDAMYWYRQDPGQGLRLIYYSQIVNDFQKGDIAEGYSVSREKKESFPLTVTSAQKNPTAFYLCASIAPSGELFFGEGSRLTVL.

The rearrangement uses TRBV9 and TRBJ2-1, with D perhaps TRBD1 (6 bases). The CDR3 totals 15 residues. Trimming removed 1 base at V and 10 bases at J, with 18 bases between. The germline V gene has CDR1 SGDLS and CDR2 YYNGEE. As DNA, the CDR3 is TGTGCCAGCAGCGTATGGACTGGCGGAAGGGGGGAGCAGTTCTTC. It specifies CASSVWTGGRGEQFF.